Following are 23 T cell receptor beta chains from one sample sequenced in a study of blood T cells in healthy people across ages. Using a J-beta primer mix together with a sample-barcoded 5' primer, a second PCR was run for roughly 6 to 12 cycles. TCRdb re-derived calls from the 5' RACE reads in MiXCR, one entry per CDR3 protein. The sample records 700,000 or so distinct CDR3 sequences, 22% being singletons. Sequencing input: blood. The source of these receptors is a man between 65 and 79 years old in good health.

This clonotype was seen more than once but under ten times. The V and J genes are TRBV20-1 and TRBJ2-7; TRBD1 agrees at 7 bases. Germline CDR1 and CDR2: DFQATT and SNEGSKA (reference sequence). V lost 7 bases and J lost 3; bases outside the gene matches: 9. CDR3 size: 13 residues. The CDR3 DNA is TGCAGTGGATACGGACAGGAATTCTACGAGCAGTACTTC. Translation gives CSGYGQEFYEQYF.

The J gene is TRBJ2-7, the V gene TRBV5-5; D is possibly TRBD2 (6 bases). Deletions cut 0 bases from V and 2 bases from J, with 15 bases between. Germline CDR1 is SGHKS and CDR2 is YYEKEE (reference sequence). CDR3 length: 16 residues. CDR3 protein: CASSLANSPGAYEQYF. As DNA, the CDR3 is TGTGCCAGCAGCTTGGCCAACTCTCCGGGGGCCTACGAGCAGTACTTC.

The chain employs TRBV20-1 and TRBJ2-7; TRBD1 matches at 10 bases. Germline CDR1 reads DFQATT; CDR2 reads SNEGSKA (reference sequence). The length of the CDR3 is 11 residues. Trimming cost V 6 bases and J 7 bases; bases outside gene matches: 3. The DNA for the CDR3 is TGCAGTGCAGGGGACAGGGGTGAGCAGTACTTC. It is translated as CSAGDRGEQYF.

This clonotype has only a few counts. The chain employs TRBV6-2 or TRBV6-3 and TRBJ2-5; perhaps TRBD2 as D (5 bases). The germline V gene has CDR1 MNHEY and CDR2 SVGEGT. CDR3 length equals 14 residues. Trimming stripped 5 bases from V and 1 base from J, with 11 bases between. The CDR3 loop reads CASSTPGLQETQYF. The CDR3 coding sequence is TGTGCCAGCAGTACCCCCGGACTCCAAGAGACCCAGTACTTC.

There are many counts of this clonotype. This chain uses TRBV29-1 with TRBJ2-4; D is perhaps TRBD2 (6 bases). The V end lost 3 bases, the J end lost 0 bases, and 6 bases lay between the germline ends. Germline V CDR1 and CDR2: SQVTM, ANQGSEA. The CDR3 extends over 13 amino acids. The CDR3 spells CSVERGAKNIQYF. CDR3 nucleotide sequence: TGCAGCGTTGAGCGGGGAGCCAAAAACATTCAGTACTTC.

V usage is TRBV28 and J usage is TRBJ2-1, with D possibly matching TRBD1 (6 bases). This CDR3 comprises 14 residues. The germline V gene encodes CDR1 MDHEN and CDR2 SYDVKM. The V end was cut by 9 bases, the J end by 5 bases, with 17 bases between. CDR3 residues: CASRGVGADNEQFF. The CDR3 DNA reads TGTGCCAGTCGGGGAGTGGGGGCAGACAATGAGCAGTTCTTC. Complete variable domain (other parts from reference TRBV28 and TRBJ2-1): DVKVTQSSRYLVKRTGEKVFLECVQDMDHENMFWYRQDPGLGLRLIYFSYDVKMKEKGDIPEGYSVSREKKERFSLILESASTNQTSMYLCASRGVGADNEQFFGPGTRLTVL.

The table lists this clonotype with many counts. The chain uses TRBV20-1 and TRBJ1-2; D unresolved. The CDR3 loop spans 14 amino acids. Germline lookup yields CDR1 DFQATT and CDR2 SNEGSKA (reference sequence). V was pared by 0 bases and J by 4 bases, with 12 bases between. For the CDR3, the DNA is TGCAGTGCTAGAGATCTCGCCTCAGTCTATGGCTACACCTTC. Translation gives CSARDLASVYGYTF.

The J gene is TRBJ1-1, the V gene TRBV24-1; D is possibly TRBD1 (5 bases). CDR1 and CDR2 (germline): KGHDR, SFDVKD. Trimming removed 2 bases at V and 5 bases at J, with 23 bases between. The CDR3 contains 18 residues. The CDR3 coding sequence is TGTGCCACCAGTGATTCGTCGATAAGTGGAGGGGTTGGGACTGAAGCTTTCTTT. Amino acid sequence: CATSDSSISGGVGTEAFF.

J is TRBJ2-2 and V is TRBV6-5, with D unclear. Germline V CDR1 and CDR2: MNHEY, SVGAGI. Trimming took 6 bases from V and 6 from J, leaving 20 bases between them. The CDR3 length is 16 residues. CDR3 sequence: CASRVRATFNSGELFF. DNA for the CDR3: TGTGCCAGCAGGGTCCGGGCCACTTTCAACTCCGGGGAGCTGTTTTTT.

This clonotype was seen a few times. The chain employs TRBV12-3 or TRBV12-4 and TRBJ1-2, with D tentatively TRBD1 (5 bases). CDR3 size: 13 residues. Deletions cut 3 bases from V and 5 bases from J, with 10 bases between. CDR3 amino acids: CASSLRGRYGYTF. CDR3 sequence (DNA): TGTGCCAGCAGTTTGAGGGGAAGGTATGGCTACACCTTC.

The chain recombines TRBV4-1 with TRBJ2-1; the D is unclear. Germline CDR1 is MGHRA and CDR2 is YSYEKL. The CDR3 runs 13 residues. V gave up 1 base and J gave up 7 bases, with 8 bases separating them. The CDR3 nucleotides are TGCGCCAGCAGCCAAGCACTGGTAAATGAGCAGTTCTTC. It is translated as CASSQALVNEQFF.

This clonotype was seen at least ten times. The chain combines TRBV20-1 with TRBJ1-5; D is unclear. The germline V and J ends were trimmed by 5 bases and 0 bases, with 8 bases remaining between them. This CDR3 spans 13 amino acids. Germline V gives CDR1 DFQATT, CDR2 SNEGSKA (reference sequence). The CDR3 spells CSARRSSNQPQHF. The CDR3 DNA reads as TGCAGTGCTCGCAGAAGTAGCAATCAGCCCCAGCATTTT.

This clonotype was seen more than once but under ten times. The chain employs TRBV24-1 and TRBJ2-5, with TRBD1 matching over 8 bases. This CDR3 comprises 16 residues. Germline V lookup: CDR1 KGHDR, CDR2 SFDVKD. After removal of 3 bases from V and 1 base from J, the junction contained 6 bases not matched to a gene. CDR3 loop: CATSDPGTGAQETQYF. The CDR3, as DNA: TGTGCCACCAGTGATCCCGGGACAGGAGCCCAAGAGACCCAGTACTTC.

The rearrangement uses TRBV6-1 and TRBJ1-2, with TRBD1 matching 9 bases. Losses at the gene ends were 2 bases for V and 8 bases for J; bases not matched to a gene: 6. Germline V gene sequence: CDR1 MNHNS, CDR2 SASEGT. This CDR3 spans 14 amino acids. CDR3 sequence reads: CASSELWTGDGYTF. CDR3 nucleotides: TGTGCCAGCAGTGAACTTTGGACAGGGGACGGCTACACCTTC.

In its sample, this clonotype was seen a few times. The chain carries TRBV7-9 and TRBJ1-1; D remains unclear. The germline V gene has CDR1 SEHNR and CDR2 FQNEAQ (reference sequence). The CDR3 is 15 residues long. Trimming took off 1 base at V and 5 bases at J, with 14 bases between the two ends. The CDR3, as DNA: TGTGCCAGCAGCTTAGTGGTTGGCTACGGAACTGAAGCTTTCTTT. Translation gives CASSLVVGYGTEAFF.

This chain uses TRBV5-1 with TRBJ1-6; 8 bases fit TRBD1. The CDR3 spans 15 residues. Germline trimming cut 3 bases from V and 8 bases from J; bases unmatched to any gene: 7. CDR1 and CDR2 (germline): SGHRS, YFSETQ. In nucleotides, the CDR3 is TGCGCCAGCAGCTCAGGACAGGGTTGGGATTCACCCCTCCACTTT. Protein product: CASSSGQGWDSPLHF.

Note on this clonotype: One junction end disagrees with the germline gene, perhaps due to a read error. The rearrangement links TRBV12-3 or TRBV12-4 to TRBJ2-5; D possibly corresponds to TRBD2 (5 bases). The CDR3 has 13 residues. For the CDR3, the DNA is TGTGCCGGCAGACGCGGACTGATAGAGACCCAGTACTTC. Translation: CAGRRGLIETQYF.

On this clonotype: Lacking the conserved final phenylalanine or tryptophan, this CDR3 likely reflects a read error. The chain joins TRBV12-3 or TRBV12-4 to TRBJ2-3; D remains unclear. CDR3 size: 14 residues. Trimming pared 2 bases from V and 4 bases from J, leaving 10 bases between. The DNA for the CDR3 is TGTGCCAGCAGTTTAAGGCAGCGCGCAGATACGCAGTATTCT. Protein sequence: CASSLRQRADTQYS.

This clonotype has more than one count but fewer than ten. This chain uses TRBV5-1 with TRBJ2-1; D is perhaps TRBD2 (7 bases). Trimming took 0 bases from V and 5 from J, leaving 15 bases between them. The length of the CDR3 is 16 residues. Looked up from germline, CDR1 is SGHRS and CDR2 is YFSETQ. CDR3 amino acids: CASSLEGGVGDNEQFF. CDR3 DNA: TGCGCCAGCAGCTTGGAAGGGGGGGTAGGGGACAATGAGCAGTTCTTC.

CDR3 bases: TGTGCCAGCAGCTTGGCCGGGGTACGCCAGTCACCCCTCCACTTT. This translates into CASSLAGVRQSPLHF. The rearrangement joins TRBV5-5 to TRBJ1-6; D gene uncertain. The CDR3 runs 15 residues. Germline CDR1 reads SGHKS; CDR2 reads YYEKEE (reference sequence). V lost 0 bases and J 10 bases, leaving 14 bases between the germline ends. The full variable domain, its missing parts supplied by reference TRBV5-5 and TRBJ1-6, is DAGVTQSPTHLIKTRGQQVTLRCSPISGHKSVSWYQQVLGQGPQFIFQYYEKEERGRGNFPDRFSARQFPNYSSELNVNALLLGDSALYLCASSLAGVRQSPLHFGNGTRLTVT.

This chain joins TRBV12-3 or TRBV12-4 and TRBJ1-5; TRBD1 aligns across 7 bases. V dropped 6 bases and J dropped 0; count of bases not matched to a gene: 14. This CDR3 has 18 amino acids. The CDR3 here is CASSRPILRGDSNQPQHF. The DNA for the CDR3 is TGTGCCAGCAGCCGACCAATTCTCAGGGGGGATAGCAATCAGCCCCAGCATTTT.

This clonotype turned up a few times. The chain joins TRBV29-1 to TRBJ2-7; possible D gene TRBD1, 5 bases. V was pared by 0 bases and J by 2 bases, with 8 bases between. The length of the CDR3 is 13 residues. Looked up from germline, CDR1 is SQVTM and CDR2 is ANQGSEA. CDR3 amino acids: CSVEDREPYEQYF. CDR3 nucleotides: TGCAGCGTTGAAGACAGGGAACCCTACGAGCAGTACTTC.

The chain is built from TRBV28 and TRBJ1-5; a possible D gene is TRBD1 (5 bases). V was trimmed by 8 bases and J by 6 bases, leaving 11 bases between them. This CDR3 is 12 amino acids long. From germline, CDR1 is MDHEN and CDR2 SYDVKM. Written as DNA, the CDR3 is TGTGCCAGCTCCAGGGAAGGTCAGCCCCAGCATTTT. This translates into CASSREGQPQHF. Full variable domain (missing parts from reference TRBV28 and TRBJ1-5): DVKVTQSSRYLVKRTGEKVFLECVQDMDHENMFWYRQDPGLGLRLIYFSYDVKMKEKGDIPEGYSVSREKKERFSLILESASTNQTSMYLCASSREGQPQHFGDGTRLSIL.